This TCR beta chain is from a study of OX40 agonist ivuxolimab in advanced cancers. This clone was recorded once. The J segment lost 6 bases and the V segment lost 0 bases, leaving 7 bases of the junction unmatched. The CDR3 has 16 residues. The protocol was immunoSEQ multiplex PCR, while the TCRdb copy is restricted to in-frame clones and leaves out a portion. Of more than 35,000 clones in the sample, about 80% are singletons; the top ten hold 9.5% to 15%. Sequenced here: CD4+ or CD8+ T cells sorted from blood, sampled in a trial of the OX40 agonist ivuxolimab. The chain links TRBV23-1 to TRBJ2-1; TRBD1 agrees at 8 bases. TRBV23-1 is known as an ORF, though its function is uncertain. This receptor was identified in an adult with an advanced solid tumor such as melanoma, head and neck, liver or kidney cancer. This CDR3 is CASSQSPGQATNEQFF. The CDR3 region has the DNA TGCGCCAGCAGTCAATCCCCGGGACAGGCCACCAATGAGCAGTTCTTC.